This TCR beta chain was retrieved from a study of cytomegalovirus exposure and HLA in healthy donors. Notes on the study in general: The study reported that TCR beta sequences accurately predicted HLA-A and HLA-B alleles in most subjects. In a later analysis, DRB1 alleles had the most associated TCRs; HLA-C alleles the fewest. The study labeled around 160 TCR beta chains cytomegalovirus-associated.

V was clipped by 2 bases and J by 2 bases, with 12 bases between them. The CDR3 loop spans 15 amino acids. Germline CDR1 SGHTA, CDR2 FQGNSA. With regard to this clone: The antigen is unknown.

PCR amplification relied on 60 Vbeta primers (plus 13 Jbeta primers). Clones were sequenced by immunoSEQ multiplex PCR, and TCRdb holds only the in-frame ones, with some missing. The sample has some 200,000 clones, roughly 80% seen once. The rearrangement links TRBV7-2 to TRBJ1-1, with a weak D call TRBD1 (6 bases). The sequencing input was PBMCs. The clonotype comes from a man between 45 and 60 years old in good health and CMV-seronegative. The CDR3: CASSLKGGGNTEAFF. Written as DNA, the CDR3 is TGTGCCAGCAGCTTAAAAGGGGGTGGAAACACTGAAGCTTTCTTT.